This T cell receptor beta chain originates from a study of cytomegalovirus exposure and HLA in healthy donors. Study-level findings and limits: According to an earlier analysis, most TCR beta V segments yielded productive rearrangements about 87% or about 30% of the time. Common viral pathogens seemed to be connected with several of the most significant clusters, according to a later analysis.

Comment on this clone: The antigen is undetermined.

The CDR3 sequence is 16 residues long. The V end was cut by 2 bases, the J end by 0 bases, with 14 bases between. Looked up from germline, CDR1 is SGHNT and CDR2 is YYREEE (reference sequence). A multiplex PCR was run with 60 Vbeta primers and 13 Jbeta primers. TCRdb keeps only in-frame clones here, not all; method: immunoSEQ multiplex PCR. The sample holds 100,000 to 150,000 clones, over 60% seen once. Participants comprised healthy donors of bone marrow. Specimen: PBMCs. The chain carries TRBV5-4 and TRBJ1-1; D may be TRBD1 (5 bases). The receptor was derived from a man aged 50 to 60 in good health and CMV-seronegative. CDR3 region: CASSLPSGGMNTEAFF. DNA of the CDR3: TGTGCCAGCAGCTTACCGTCGGGGGGGATGAACACTGAAGCTTTCTTT.